A single sample is the source of the 30 T cell receptor beta chains below, sequenced in a study of cytomegalovirus exposure and HLA in healthy donors (dated by TCRdb to 2016 to 2017). The library was built by means of the immunoSEQ multiplex PCR assay. The multiplex PCR relied on a mix of 60 forward primers for TCR Vbeta segments and 13 reverse primers for TCR Jbeta segments. Drawn from immuneACCESS, this table holds only the in-frame rearrangements with V and J called that TCRdb kept. Clones are partly lost; checked studies trace under half to an unresolved V gene and leave the rest unexplained. The sample data list fewer than 150,000 clones, and about 76% of these were observed just once. About 30% of the sample lies in the top ten. Input material: PBMCs. These receptors originate from a man aged 55-75 years in good health and CMV-seropositive.

The rearrangement uses TRBV19 and TRBJ2-1; 11 bases align to TRBD2. This CDR3 spans 15 amino acids. The J segment lost 7 bases and the V segment lost 8 bases, leaving 10 bases of the junction unmatched. Germline V gene sequence: CDR1 LNHDA, CDR2 SQIVND (reference sequence). The CDR3 nucleotides are TGTGCCAGTGCTCCACTAGCGGGAGTTGGAAATGAGCAGTTCTTC. This codes for CASAPLAGVGNEQFF.

The V and J genes are TRBV4-1 and TRBJ2-1; 9 bases are a match to TRBD2. This CDR3 is built from 17 residues. The trim removed 4 bases at V and 4 bases at J, leaving 11 bases unmatched. Germline V gives CDR1 MGHRA, CDR2 YSYEKL. The CDR3 here is CASSRPPGTSKYNEQFF. The CDR3 region has the DNA TGCGCCAGCAGCCGGCCCCCCGGGACTAGCAAGTACAATGAGCAGTTCTTC.

The V gene is TRBV5-1, the J gene TRBJ2-5; tentatively, D is TRBD2 (6 bases). The closer fit of TRBJ2-7 to the DNA end suggests the J call may be wrong. CDR3 length: 15 amino acids. Per the germline V gene, CDR1 is SGHRS and CDR2 is YFSETQ. The CDR3: CASSLDGLGGYEQYF. The DNA of the CDR3 is TGCGCCAGCAGCTTGGACGGACTGGGGGGTTACGAGCAGTACTTC.

The chain has TRBV6-5 and TRBJ1-2; 9 bases fit TRBD1. Trimming cost V 0 bases and J 2 bases; bases outside gene matches: 1. This CDR3 contains 15 residues. Germline V gene lookup returns CDR1 MNHEY and CDR2 SVGAGI. The CDR3 nucleotides read TGTGCCAGCAGTTACTCGGGGACAGGGAACTATGGCTACACCTTC. Amino acid sequence: CASSYSGTGNYGYTF.

V is TRBV28 and J is TRBJ1-1; 7 bases map to TRBD1. CDR3 size: 13 residues. Germline assignment: CDR1 MDHEN and CDR2 SYDVKM. V gave up 5 bases and J gave up 5 bases; unmatched junction bases: 5. Written as DNA, the CDR3 is TGTGCCAGCAGTCGGACAGGAAGTACTGAAGCTTTCTTT. The encoded protein is CASSRTGSTEAFF.

The chain links TRBV19 to TRBJ2-3; D may be TRBD2 (6 bases). CDR1 is LNHDA, CDR2 SQIVND, per germline (reference sequence). CDR3 length equals 16 residues. V lost 4 bases, J lost 2 bases, and 16 bases lay in between. CDR3 in DNA: TGTGCCAGTAGTAATTCCGGGACTTACCTCACAGATACGCAGTATTTT. It specifies CASSNSGTYLTDTQYF.

The chain joins TRBV28 to TRBJ2-1; D gene unclear. Germline assignment: CDR1 MDHEN and CDR2 SYDVKM. Trimming cost V 3 bases and J 5 bases, with 8 bases left between them. The CDR3 length is 13 residues. In nucleotides, the CDR3 is TGTGCCAGCAGTTTCCCTAGTAACAATGAGCAGTTCTTC. It is translated as CASSFPSNNEQFF.

The rearrangement links TRBV5-1 to TRBJ1-1; D unresolved. The V gene lost 2 bases and the J gene lost 5 bases, with 10 bases spanning the gap. Germline V gene lookup returns CDR1 SGHRS and CDR2 YFSETQ. This CDR3 has 13 amino acids. The CDR3 loop reads CASSFAGRTEAFF. The CDR3 DNA is TGCGCCAGCAGCTTTGCGGGGAGGACTGAAGCTTTCTTT. The whole variable domain, filled in from reference TRBV5-1 and TRBJ1-1, reads KAGVTQTPRYLIKTRGQQVTLSCSPISGHRSVSWYQQTPGQGLQFLFEYFSETQRNKGNFPGRFSGRQFSNSRSEMNVSTLELGDSALYLCASSFAGRTEAFFGQGTRLTVV.

In its sample, this clone was seen a few times. This chain links TRBV5-1 with TRBJ2-7; 11 nucleotides agree with TRBD1. Trimming at V came to 4 bases and at J to 6 bases, leaving 6 bases not matched to a gene. The germline CDR1 and CDR2 sequences are SGHRS and YFSETQ. This CDR3 has 14 amino acids. CDR3 amino acids: CASSGGGTGGEQYF. In DNA, the CDR3 is TGCGCCAGCAGCGGGGGGGGGACAGGGGGCGAGCAGTACTTC.

The CDR3: CASSYDPAGRGEKLFF. Written as DNA, the CDR3 is TGTGCCAGCAGTTATGACCCCGCAGGGAGGGGCGAAAAACTGTTTTTT. The chain has TRBV6-5 and TRBJ1-4, with D tentatively TRBD1 (5 bases). This CDR3 is 16 amino acids long. V lost 3 bases, J lost 8 bases, and 19 bases lay in between. Germline lookup yields CDR1 MNHEY and CDR2 SVGAGI.

The chain is built from TRBV29-1 and TRBJ1-1; 8 positions agree with TRBD1. This CDR3 has 14 residues. The ends lost 7 bases at V and 5 bases at J; junction bases unmatched: 12. The germline V gene has CDR1 SQVTM and CDR2 ANQGSEA. CDR3 coding DNA: TGCAGCGCCGGGACAGGACCTCTCGGGACTGAAGCTTTCTTT. Encoded protein: CSAGTGPLGTEAFF.

The gene calls are TRBV6-1 and TRBJ2-1, with D possibly being TRBD1 (5 bases). In germline, CDR1 is MNHNS, CDR2 SASEGT. With 3 bases removed from V and 8 bases from J, the gap between germline ends came to 5 bases. There are 11 residues in the CDR3. CDR3 nucleotide sequence: TGTGCCAGCAGTGACAGGGATGAGCAGTTCTTC. Its protein is CASSDRDEQFF.

The V and J genes are TRBV10-1 and TRBJ2-3, with D possibly TRBD2 on 6 matching bases. The CDR3 covers 16 residues. The ends were cut back, 5 bases at V and 4 bases at J, with 19 bases in the middle. Germline V CDR1 and CDR2: WNHNN, SYGVQD (reference sequence). The CDR3 coding sequence is TGCGCCAGCAGTCCCGGCCGGGGGAAGGTCCCAGATACGCAGTATTTT. This translates into CASSPGRGKVPDTQYF.

V gene TRBV2 combines with J gene TRBJ1-3; 7 nucleotides line up with TRBD1. The length of the CDR3 is 17 residues. Germline V gene sequence: CDR1 SNHLY, CDR2 FYNNEI. J lost 4 bases, V lost 7 bases, and 16 bases had no gene match. Here the CDR3 reads CASTANVGGSYGNTIYF. DNA for the CDR3: TGTGCCAGCACCGCCAACGTAGGGGGCTCGTACGGAAACACCATATATTTT.

This chain uses TRBV7-9 with TRBJ1-5; no reliable D call. The V gene lost 0 bases and the J gene lost 0 bases, with 18 bases spanning the gap. CDR1 and CDR2 from the germline V gene are SEHNR and FQNEAQ (reference sequence). The CDR3 covers 19 residues. The CDR3 region has the DNA TGTGCCAGCAGCTTAGCGGCCCTCGGGAGGAGCGATAGCAATCAGCCCCAGCATTTT. Translated: CASSLAALGRSDSNQPQHF.

The rearrangement joins TRBV19 to TRBJ2-1; 7 nucleotides line up with TRBD1. V was clipped by 6 bases and J by 5 bases; unmatched bases: 13. CDR1 LNHDA and CDR2 SQIVND come from the germline V gene (reference sequence). The CDR3 covers 16 residues. The CDR3 bases are TGTGCCAGTAGAACCAATACAGGGGCTTGGAACAATGAGCAGTTCTTC. It codes for CASRTNTGAWNNEQFF.

The chain uses TRBV19 and TRBJ2-7; tentatively, D is TRBD1 (6 bases). The CDR3 length is 14 residues. The V end lost 2 bases, the J end lost 5 bases, and 13 bases lay between the germline ends. CDR1 is LNHDA and CDR2 is SQIVND in the germline V gene (reference sequence). CDR3 bases: TGTGCCAGTAGTATACCAACGGGACACCACGAGCAGTACTTC. Amino acid sequence: CASSIPTGHHEQYF.

V is TRBV10-1 and J is TRBJ2-7, with a possible D match to TRBD2 (6 bases). The CDR3 runs 16 residues. Germline-derived CDR1 and CDR2 are WNHNN and SYGVQD (reference sequence). V lost 3 bases to trimming and J lost 2 bases, with 17 bases between them. The CDR3 reads CASSDPGRGEAYEQYF. The CDR3, as DNA: TGCGCCAGCAGTGACCCCGGGCGGGGCGAGGCCTACGAGCAGTACTTC.

The chain joins TRBV10-2 to TRBJ1-2; 7 positions agree with TRBD1. Germline V gives CDR1 WSHSY, CDR2 SAAADI. The CDR3 is 14 residues long. Unmatched junction bases numbered 6, after V lost 3 bases and J lost 5 bases. Here the CDR3 DNA reads TGCGCCAGCAGTGATCTCGGGACAGAGTATGGCTACACCTTC. Translated: CASSDLGTEYGYTF.

The chain links TRBV28 to TRBJ1-3; TRBD1 aligns across 7 bases. The CDR3 runs 16 residues. V trimming: 5 bases; J trimming: 0 bases; junction bases outside the gene matches: 7. The V gene's germline CDR1 is MDHEN and CDR2 SYDVKM. The DNA for the CDR3 is TGTGCCAGCAGTCCTCTACGGGACAGCTCTGGAAACACCATATATTTT. Translating it yields CASSPLRDSSGNTIYF.

This sequence joins TRBV6-1 and TRBJ2-1, with D uncertain. The CDR3 spans 13 residues. Germline V gene sequence: CDR1 MNHNS, CDR2 SASEGT. Trimming removed 5 bases from V and 3 bases from J, with 8 bases in between. In DNA, the CDR3 is TGTGCCAGCAGTAGCCAGGACTACAATGAGCAGTTCTTC. Its translation: CASSSQDYNEQFF.

V and J are TRBV28 and TRBJ2-7, with 7 bases that match TRBD1. V was pared by 5 bases and J by 0 bases, with 7 bases of the junction left unmatched. CDR1 MDHEN and CDR2 SYDVKM come from the germline V gene. This CDR3 has 15 amino acids. Written as DNA, the CDR3 is TGTGCCAGCAGTGGGCCCAGGACAGGCTCCTACGAGCAGTACTTC. Translated, it gives CASSGPRTGSYEQYF.

This chain links TRBV7-3 with TRBJ2-2; TRBD2 aligns across 8 bases. Losses at the gene ends were 2 bases for V and 3 bases for J; bases not matched to a gene: 5. The CDR3 covers 16 residues. Germline assignment: CDR1 SGHTA and CDR2 FQGTGA. The CDR3 DNA reads as TGTGCCAGCAGCTTAGGGGCTAGCGGGTACACCGGGGAGCTGTTTTTT. It encodes CASSLGASGYTGELFF. Drawing the rest from reference TRBV7-3 and TRBJ2-2, the complete variable domain is GAGVSQTPSNKVTEKGKYVELRCDPISGHTALYWYRQSLGQGPEFLIYFQGTGAADDSGLPNDRFFAVRPEGSVSTLKIQRTERGDSAVYLCASSLGASGYTGELFFGEGSRLTVL.

The chain has TRBV7-3 and TRBJ1-1; D gene ambiguous. The CDR3 extends over 13 amino acids. Per the germline V gene, CDR1 is SGHTA and CDR2 is FQGTGA. V was pared by 11 bases and J by 3 bases, with 16 bases between. The CDR3 is CALLRAEDTEAFF. Here the CDR3 DNA reads TGTGCCCTCCTCCGAGCTGAAGACACTGAAGCTTTCTTT.

The CDR3 reads CASSFQDGDGYTF. The CDR3 coding sequence is TGTGCCAGCAGCTTCCAGGACGGGGATGGCTACACCTTC. J is TRBJ1-2 and V is TRBV5-5; D gene uncertain. V lost 2 bases to trimming and J lost 6 bases, with 11 bases between them. The germline CDR1 and CDR2 sequences are SGHKS and YYEKEE (reference sequence). There are 13 residues in the CDR3.

The CDR3 loop reads CASSIRDSSYEQYF. CDR3 DNA sequence: TGTGCCAGTAGTATAAGGGACAGTTCCTACGAGCAGTACTTC. The V and J genes are TRBV19 and TRBJ2-7; 7 nucleotides agree with TRBD1. The CDR3 sequence is 14 residues long. V lost 2 bases and J lost 1; bases outside the gene matches: 2. Germline values: CDR1 LNHDA, CDR2 SQIVND (reference sequence).

This clone was picked up one time. This chain links TRBV7-8 with TRBJ2-5, with a weak D call TRBD1 (6 bases). The CDR3 runs 14 residues. Germline CDR1 reads SGHVS; CDR2 reads FQNEAQ. The ends were cut back, 5 bases at V and 5 bases at J, with 15 bases in the middle. The CDR3 reads CASSPSTGYETQYF. CDR3 nucleotides: TGTGCCAGCAGCCCAAGTACAGGGTACGAGACCCAGTACTTC.

The V call is TRBV7-2, the J call TRBJ1-1; D unresolved. CDR1 is SGHTA, CDR2 FQGNSA, per germline. CDR3 length: 13 residues. V was shortened by 1 base and J by 5 bases, with 8 bases between the two germline ends. CDR3 DNA: TGTGCCAGCAGCTTAGGAGCCCGAACTGAAGCTTTCTTT. It encodes CASSLGARTEAFF.

Comment on this clone: This same CDR3 is encoded by further DNA sequences in the sample. The V call is TRBV5-1, the J call TRBJ1-1; 9 bases map to TRBD1. J was trimmed by 1 base and V by 5 bases; bases with no gene match: 3. CDR1 SGHRS and CDR2 YFSETQ come from the germline V gene. This CDR3 has 14 amino acids. The CDR3 loop reads CASSTGQGNTEAFF. The CDR3 region has the DNA TGCGCCAGCAGTACGGGACAGGGGAACACTGAAGCTTTCTTT.

This sequence joins TRBV27 and TRBJ1-1; D is perhaps TRBD1 (6 bases). The CDR3 runs 14 residues. Trimming cost V 5 bases and J 0 bases, with 10 bases left between them. Per the germline V gene, CDR1 is MNHEY and CDR2 is SMNVEV (reference sequence). CDR3 in amino acids: CASSRQEMNTEAFF. The CDR3 bases are TGTGCCAGCAGTAGACAGGAGATGAACACTGAAGCTTTCTTT.